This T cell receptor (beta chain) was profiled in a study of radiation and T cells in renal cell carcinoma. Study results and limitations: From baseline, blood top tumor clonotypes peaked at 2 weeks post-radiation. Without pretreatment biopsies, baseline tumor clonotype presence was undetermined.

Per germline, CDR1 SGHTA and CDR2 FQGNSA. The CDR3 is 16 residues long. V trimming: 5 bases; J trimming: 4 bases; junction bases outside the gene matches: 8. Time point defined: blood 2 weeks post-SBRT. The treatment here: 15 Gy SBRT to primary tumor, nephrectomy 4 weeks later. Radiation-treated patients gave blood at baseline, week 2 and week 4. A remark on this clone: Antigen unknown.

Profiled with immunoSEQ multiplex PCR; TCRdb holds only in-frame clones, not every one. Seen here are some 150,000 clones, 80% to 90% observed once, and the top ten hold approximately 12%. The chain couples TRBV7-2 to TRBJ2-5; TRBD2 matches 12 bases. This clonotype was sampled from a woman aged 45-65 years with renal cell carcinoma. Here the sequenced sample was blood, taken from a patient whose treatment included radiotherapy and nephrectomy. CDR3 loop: CASSVGLAGGRETQYF. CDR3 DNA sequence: TGTGCCAGCAGCGTCGGGCTAGCGGGGGGGCGAGAGACCCAGTACTTC.